Reported below is one T cell receptor (beta chain). Its specific antigen is unknown. The input lacks base qualities; no much larger clone sits a single base away. The record originates from a study of breast tumors, draining lymph nodes, adjacent tissues (TCRdb year 2016). For the study in its entirety: The study compared TCR beta repertoires across tumor, adjacent nontumor tissue and axillary lymph nodes from breast cancer patients. In human breast cancer, the study set out to evaluate how tumor, surrounding tissue and draining lymph node repertoires relate to one another and whether T cells may move between these sites. Summary of the overall study and its limitations: Tumors showed preferential V and J gene usage, and their T-cell repertoire diversity fell below that of lymph nodes yet above that of nontumor tissue. The similarity between tumor and nontumor tissue repertoires was significantly greater in luminal-like breast cancer than in basal-like breast cancer. The data were considered consistent with the idea that most tumor T cells come from the lymph node and then expand in tumor tissue. Rather than being directly demonstrated, the conclusion that tumor T cells originate in lymph nodes was presented as consistent with a hypothesis.

The lymph node samples were taken from the axillary draining lymph nodes of breast cancer patients. Instrument on record: Illumina HiSeq 2000. Multiplex PCR amplification was used to build the TCR beta chain libraries. The amplified TCR beta chain products were analyzed by high-throughput sequencing. Starting from the raw public reads, TCRdb applied fastp trimming at Q25, assembled clones with MiXCR and retained in-frame beta chains. Entries that share a CDR3 protein sequence are merged under the most common genes and DNA. The table for this sample lists about 270,000 distinct CDR3 sequences; over 25% of them were counted only once. The ten largest clones capture around 1% of the sample. The source is a female donor with breast cancer. Some clones in this sample may be carry-over from other donors' samples. Sequencing was carried out using axillary lymph node tissue.

The sequenced DNA is TGTGCCAGCAGTTACGTGGGGAGAGAGACCCAGTACTTC. Protein translation: CASSYVGRETQYF. This chain joins TRBV6-2 or TRBV6-3 to TRBJ2-5; the best D guess is TRBD2, with 5 bases matching. Counted from cysteine to phenylalanine, this CDR3 has 13 amino acids. Only the CDR3 part of the read is kept: 39 bases, read in frame from the first base. Taken from the germline V gene, the CDR1 and CDR2 loops are MNHEY and SVGEGT. The junction shows trimming of 2 bases on V and 4 bases on J, plus 8 bases between the germline ends.